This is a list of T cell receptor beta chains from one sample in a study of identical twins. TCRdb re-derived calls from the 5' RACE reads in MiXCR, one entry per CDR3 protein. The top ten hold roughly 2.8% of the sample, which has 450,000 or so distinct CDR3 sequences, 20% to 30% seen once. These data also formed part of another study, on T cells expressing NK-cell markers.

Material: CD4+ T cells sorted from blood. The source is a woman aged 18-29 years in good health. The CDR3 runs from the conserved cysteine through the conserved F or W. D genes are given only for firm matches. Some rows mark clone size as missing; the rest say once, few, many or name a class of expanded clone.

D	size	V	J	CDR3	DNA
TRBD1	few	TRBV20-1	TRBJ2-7	CSARDRAEQYF	TGCAGTGCCAGGGACAGGGCCGAGCAGTACTTC
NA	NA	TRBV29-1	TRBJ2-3	CSVASQNSDTQYF	TGCAGCGTTGCTTCTCAGAACTCAGATACGCAGTATTTT
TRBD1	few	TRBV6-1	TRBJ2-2	CASSARTGSGELFF	TGTGCCAGCAGTGCCCGGACAGGGTCCGGGGAGCTGTTTTTT
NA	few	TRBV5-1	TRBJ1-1	CASSLLGGSNTEAFF	TGCGCCAGCAGCTTGCTGGGGGGCTCGAACACTGAAGCTTTCTTT
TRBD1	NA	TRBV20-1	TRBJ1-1	CSARDIGGQGPTEAFF	TGCAGTGCTAGAGATATAGGGGGCCAGGGTCCCACTGAAGCTTTCTTT
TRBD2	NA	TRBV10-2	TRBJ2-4	CASSELAGGPSAKNIQYF	TGCGCCAGCAGTGAACTAGCGGGGGGCCCTTCAGCCAAAAACATTCAGTACTTC
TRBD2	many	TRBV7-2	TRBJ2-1	CASSRGGSYNEQFF	TGTGCCAGCAGCCGGGGGGGGTCCTACAATGAGCAGTTCTTC
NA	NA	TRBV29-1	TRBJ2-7	CSAPVGGDEQYF	TGCAGCGCCCCGGTGGGGGGTGACGAGCAGTACTTC
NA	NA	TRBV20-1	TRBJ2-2	CSARVWGGHTGELFF	TGCAGTGCTAGAGTATGGGGAGGACACACCGGGGAGCTGTTTTTT
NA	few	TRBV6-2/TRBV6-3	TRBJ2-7	CASRPRDNSYEQYF	TGTGCCAGCAGACCCAGGGATAACTCCTACGAGCAGTACTTC
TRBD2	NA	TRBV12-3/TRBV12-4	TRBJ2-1	CASRHLAGGYNEQFF	TGTGCCAGCAGACATCTAGCGGGGGGGTACAATGAGCAGTTCTTC
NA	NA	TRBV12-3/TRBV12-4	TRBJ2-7	CASSLRRVSYEQYF	TGTGCCAGCAGTTTAAGGCGGGTTTCCTACGAGCAGTACTTC
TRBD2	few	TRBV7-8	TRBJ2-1	CASSLAPGLATSYNEQFF	TGTGCCAGCAGCTTAGCGCCGGGACTAGCGACTTCCTACAATGAGCAGTTCTTC
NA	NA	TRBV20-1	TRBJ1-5	CSAREYVGGQPQHF	TGCAGTGCTAGAGAGTATGTAGGGGGACAGCCCCAGCATTTT
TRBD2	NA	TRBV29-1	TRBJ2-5	CSVGLRRGYQETQYF	TGCAGCGTTGGCCTCAGGCGGGGGTACCAAGAGACCCAGTACTTC
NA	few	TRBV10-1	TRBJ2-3	CASSRSILGTQYF	TGCGCCAGCAGCCGCTCCATCCTCGGTACGCAGTATTTT
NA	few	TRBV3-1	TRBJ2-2	CASSHRGIHTGELFF	TGTGCCAGCAGCCATCGGGGCATTCACACCGGGGAGCTGTTTTTT
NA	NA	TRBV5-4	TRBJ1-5	CAMGPGPGEMGPQHF	TGTGCCATGGGCCCGGGACCAGGCGAAATGGGACCCCAGCATTTT
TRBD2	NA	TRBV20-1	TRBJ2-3	CSARAPGGSVADTQYF	TGCAGTGCTAGAGCCCCCGGCGGGAGCGTCGCAGATACGCAGTATTTT
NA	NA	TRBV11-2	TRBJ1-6	CASQRRSGSPLHF	TGTGCCAGTCAGAGGAGATCAGGCTCACCCCTCCACTTT
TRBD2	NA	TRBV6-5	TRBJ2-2	CASSYYHWEGNTGELFF	TGTGCCAGCAGTTACTACCACTGGGAGGGGAACACCGGGGAGCTGTTTTTT
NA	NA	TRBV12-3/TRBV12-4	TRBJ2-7	CASSLRGSGRDEQYF	TGTGCCAGCAGTCTCAGGGGTTCTGGTAGGGACGAGCAGTACTTC
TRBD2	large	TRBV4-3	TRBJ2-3	CASSQDLASGSTDTQYF	TGCGCCAGCAGCCAAGATTTGGCTAGCGGGAGCACAGATACGCAGTATTTT
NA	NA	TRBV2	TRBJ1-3	CASMFLVNSGNTIYF	TGTGCCAGCATGTTTCTTGTCAACTCTGGAAACACCATATATTTT